Sequencing of this T cell receptor (beta chain) was carried out in a study of cytomegalovirus exposure and HLA in healthy donors. Overall study results and limits: In a later analysis, donors in an Asian-associated ancestry cluster reportedly had fewer N-insertions in productive TCRs than the cohort mean. Later on, a genetic analysis was performed. It linked a missense variant in DCLRE1C with V- and J-gene trimming of TCR beta. Analyzed later, most CMV-associated TCR beta chains appeared HLA-restricted.

Vbeta (60) and Jbeta (13) primers were used in the PCR. This table comes from immunoSEQ multiplex PCR, and its TCRdb copy is limited to in-frame clones, with some not included. The sample yields about 99,000 clones, about 9.5% seen once. This CDR3 comprises 16 residues. The V segment lost 4 bases and the J segment 4 bases; nucleotides outside the gene matches: 6. Germline V gene data show CDR1 as SGHDN and CDR2 as FVKESK. This clone was observed a handful of times. Its antigen is currently unknown. The specimen was PBMCs. V usage is TRBV14 and J usage is TRBJ2-3, with 12 bases that match TRBD2. The clonotype comes from a man in his forties in good health and CMV-seropositive. The CDR3 coding sequence is TGTGCCAGCAGCCCCCTAGCGGGAGGGTATGCAGATACGCAGTATTTT. This gives the protein CASSPLAGGYADTQYF.